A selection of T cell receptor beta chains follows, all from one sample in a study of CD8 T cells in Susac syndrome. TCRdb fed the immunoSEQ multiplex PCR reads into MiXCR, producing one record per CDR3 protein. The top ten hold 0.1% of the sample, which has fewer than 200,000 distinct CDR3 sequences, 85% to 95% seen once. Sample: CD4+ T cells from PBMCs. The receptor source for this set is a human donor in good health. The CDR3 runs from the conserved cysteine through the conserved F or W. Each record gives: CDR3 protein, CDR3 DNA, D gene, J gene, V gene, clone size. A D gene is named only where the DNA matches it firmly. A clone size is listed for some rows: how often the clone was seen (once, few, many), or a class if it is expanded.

CDR3: CASSIPPGETQYF
DNA: TGTGCCAGTAGTATTCCCCCAGGGGAGACCCAGTACTTC
D: .
J: TRBJ2-5
V: TRBV19
size: .

CDR3: CASRDAQQETQYF
DNA: TGTGCCAGCCGGGACGCCCAACAAGAGACCCAGTACTTC
D: .
J: TRBJ2-5
V: TRBV19
size: .

CDR3: CASSVQGAQQYF
DNA: TGTGCCAGCAGTGTACAGGGGGCACAGCAGTACTTC
D: TRBD1
J: TRBJ2-7
V: TRBV25-1
size: .

CDR3: CASSFRTVSSGNTIYF
DNA: TGTGCCAGCAGTTTTAGGACAGTGAGCTCTGGAAACACCATATATTTT
D: .
J: TRBJ1-3
V: TRBV2
size: .

CDR3: CASSTRDSAATNEKLFF
DNA: TGTGCCAGCAGTACCCGCGACAGCGCAGCAACTAATGAAAAACTGTTTTTT
D: .
J: TRBJ1-4
V: TRBV12-3/TRBV12-4
size: .

CDR3: CSACSWHPNTEAFF
DNA: TGCAGCGCCTGTAGCTGGCACCCGAACACTGAAGCTTTCTTT
D: .
J: TRBJ1-1
V: TRBV29-1
size: .

CDR3: CASSGLAAIYNEQFF
DNA: TGTGCCAGCAGCGGACTAGCGGCAATTTACAATGAGCAGTTCTTC
D: TRBD2
J: TRBJ2-1
V: TRBV6-2/TRBV6-3
size: .

CDR3: CSVKGDRGAYGYTF
DNA: TGCAGCGTAAAAGGGGACAGGGGCGCCTATGGCTACACCTTC
D: TRBD1
J: TRBJ1-2
V: TRBV29-1
size: .

CDR3: CASSLEGGSGAFF
DNA: TGTGCCAGCAGCTTAGAGGGAGGCTCGGGAGCTTTCTTT
D: .
J: TRBJ1-1
V: TRBV7-2
size: .

CDR3: CASSSWTGMGNQPQHF
DNA: TGTGCCAGCAGTTCTTGGACAGGGATGGGCAATCAGCCCCAGCATTTT
D: TRBD1
J: TRBJ1-5
V: TRBV28
size: .

CDR3: CAVLPGPGTEAFF
DNA: TGTGCCGTCCTTCCGGGACCCGGGACTGAAGCTTTCTTT
D: .
J: TRBJ1-1
V: TRBV7-9
size: once

CDR3: CASSLGGGLNQPQHF
DNA: TGTGCCAGCAGCTTGGGTGGGGGCCTCAATCAGCCCCAGCATTTT
D: .
J: TRBJ1-5
V: TRBV5-4
size: once

CDR3: CASSLLGQGGDEQFF
DNA: TGTGCCAGCAGCTTGTTGGGACAGGGTGGTGATGAGCAGTTCTTC
D: TRBD1
J: TRBJ2-1
V: TRBV5-6
size: .

CDR3: CSARPPQSGLLNNSPLHF
DNA: TGCAGTGCTAGACCACCCCAGTCGGGCCTGCTTAATAATTCACCCCTCCACTTT
D: .
J: TRBJ1-6
V: TRBV20-1
size: .

CDR3: CATRGGVNDYTF
DNA: TGTGCCACTAGGGGAGGGGTGAACGACTACACCTTC
D: .
J: TRBJ1-2
V: TRBV28
size: .

CDR3: CASSFNGGRGEAFF
DNA: TGTGCCAGCAGCTTCAATGGGGGGCGAGGTGAAGCTTTCTTT
D: .
J: TRBJ1-1
V: TRBV7-9
size: .

CDR3: CASSPSVGGNQETQYF
DNA: TGTGCCAGCAGTCCTAGTGTCGGGGGGAACCAAGAGACCCAGTACTTC
D: TRBD2
J: TRBJ2-5
V: TRBV12-3/TRBV12-4
size: .

CDR3: CASSPRDRGSNQPQHF
DNA: TGTGCCAGCAGTCCTCGGGACAGGGGAAGCAATCAGCCCCAGCATTTT
D: TRBD1
J: TRBJ1-5
V: TRBV6-1
size: .

CDR3: CASSQSLAGDTSADTQYF
DNA: TGTGCCAGCAGCCAAAGTCTAGCGGGGGACACCTCGGCGGATACGCAGTATTTT
D: TRBD2
J: TRBJ2-3
V: TRBV3-1
size: once

CDR3: CASSKGGTSIANYGYTF
DNA: TGTGCCAGCAGCAAAGGAGGGACATCGATAGCTAACTATGGCTACACCTTC
D: .
J: TRBJ1-2
V: TRBV21-1
size: .

CDR3: CATSRDRSPHEQYF
DNA: TGTGCCACCAGCAGAGATCGCAGTCCCCACGAGCAGTACTTC
D: .
J: TRBJ2-7
V: TRBV15
size: .

CDR3: CASSQEDRTQYF
DNA: TGTGCCAGCAGCCAAGAAGACAGGACCCAGTACTTC
D: .
J: TRBJ2-5
V: TRBV14
size: .

CDR3: CASTLTGLDGYTF
DNA: TGTGCCAGCACCCTGACAGGGTTGGATGGCTACACCTTC
D: TRBD1
J: TRBJ1-2
V: TRBV25-1
size: .

CDR3: CASSKIPGPNSGNTIYF
DNA: TGTGCCAGTAGCAAGATCCCGGGACCGAACTCTGGAAACACCATATATTTT
D: .
J: TRBJ1-3
V: TRBV19
size: .

CDR3: CASSLVSAVSFF
DNA: TGTGCCAGCAGTTTAGTGTCGGCAGTTTCTTTCTTT
D: .
J: TRBJ1-1
V: TRBV12-3/TRBV12-4
size: .

CDR3: CASRRTSGVADTQYF
DNA: TGTGCCAGCAGGCGGACTAGCGGGGTGGCGGATACGCAGTATTTT
D: TRBD2
J: TRBJ2-3
V: TRBV7-2
size: once

CDR3: CASSSGANQETQYF
DNA: TGTGCCAGCAGCTCCGGAGCGAACCAAGAGACCCAGTACTTC
D: .
J: TRBJ2-5
V: TRBV7-9
size: .

CDR3: CASSDSRGGVGSGANVLTF
DNA: TGTGCCAGCAGTGACTCAAGGGGGGGTGTCGGATCTGGGGCCAACGTCCTGACTTTC
D: .
J: TRBJ2-6
V: TRBV6-4
size: .

CDR3: CSVGTGVSNQPQHF
DNA: TGCAGCGTCGGGACAGGGGTTAGCAATCAGCCCCAGCATTTT
D: TRBD1
J: TRBJ1-5
V: TRBV29-1
size: once

CDR3: CASSLGEGVAKNIQYF
DNA: TGCGCCAGCAGCTTGGGGGAAGGCGTAGCCAAAAACATTCAGTACTTC
D: .
J: TRBJ2-4
V: TRBV5-1
size: .

CDR3: CASSARQTPRQETQYF
DNA: TGTGCCAGTAGTGCTCGACAGACCCCACGGCAAGAGACCCAGTACTTC
D: .
J: TRBJ2-5
V: TRBV19
size: .

CDR3: CASTLSTGRPFGELFF
DNA: TGTGCCAGCACCCTCTCGACAGGGCGCCCTTTCGGGGAGCTGTTTTTT
D: TRBD1
J: TRBJ2-2
V: TRBV7-2
size: .

CDR3: CASSLDANTEAFF
DNA: TGTGCCAGCAGCTTGGATGCGAACACTGAAGCTTTCTTT
D: .
J: TRBJ1-1
V: TRBV5-4
size: .

CDR3: CSARGTASSYNSPLHF
DNA: TGCAGTGCCCGGGGGACAGCCAGCTCCTATAATTCACCCCTCCACTTT
D: TRBD1
J: TRBJ1-6
V: TRBV20-1
size: .

CDR3: CSVGPQATYTF
DNA: TGCAGCGTCGGCCCACAGGCCACCTACACCTTC
D: .
J: TRBJ1-2
V: TRBV29-1
size: .

CDR3: CASSRNNEQFF
DNA: TGTGCCAGCAGCCGTAACAATGAGCAGTTCTTC
D: .
J: TRBJ2-1
V: TRBV5-6
size: few

CDR3: CASYGTGENSPLHF
DNA: TGTGCCAGCTACGGGACAGGGGAGAATTCACCCCTCCACTTT
D: TRBD1
J: TRBJ1-6
V: TRBV5-6
size: .

CDR3: CASRDTGKPQHF
DNA: TGTGCCAGCAGGGACACCGGTAAGCCCCAGCATTTT
D: .
J: TRBJ1-5
V: TRBV6-2/TRBV6-3
size: .

CDR3: CASSLSGRSTGELFF
DNA: TGTGCCAGCAGCTTAAGCGGGAGGAGCACCGGGGAGCTGTTTTTT
D: TRBD2
J: TRBJ2-2
V: TRBV7-2
size: .

CDR3: CASSQTDRPFEKLFF
DNA: TGTGCTAGCAGCCAGACGGACAGGCCCTTTGAAAAACTGTTTTTT
D: TRBD1
J: TRBJ1-4
V: TRBV7-7
size: .

CDR3: CASSQEGRGAAKNIQYF
DNA: TGTGCCAGCAGCCAAGAGGGAAGGGGCGCGGCCAAAAACATTCAGTACTTC
D: .
J: TRBJ2-4
V: TRBV3-1
size: .